One and the same sample provided the 12 T cell receptor beta chains below, sequenced in a study of T cell responses to AZD1222 COVID-19 vaccine. TCRdb's copy holds only in-frame clones and misses some; the assay was immunoSEQ multiplex PCR. In the table there are over 150,000 clones, roughly nine tenths of which are singletons. This sample comprised peripheral blood, obtained on day 0 of AZD1222 vaccination. Receptors were obtained from an adult in good health.

The genes are TRBV18 and TRBJ1-2, with TRBD1 matching over 7 bases. The germline CDR1 and CDR2 sequences are KGHSH and LQKENI. V shed 1 base, J shed 4 bases, and the junction held 6 bases outside the gene matches. This CDR3 spans 15 amino acids. The CDR3 DNA reads TGTGCCAGCTCACCACTCGGGTCAGGGGGCTATGGCTACACCTTC. Its protein is CASSPLGSGGYGYTF.

The CDR3 here is CASSPPPGQLTDTQYF. CDR3 DNA sequence: TGTGCCAGCAGCCCTCCCCCGGGACAGCTCACAGATACGCAGTATTTT. The gene calls are TRBV5-4 and TRBJ2-3; 7 positions agree with TRBD1. The CDR3 totals 16 residues. V was clipped by 4 bases and J by 2 bases; unmatched bases: 10. Germline loops: CDR1 SGHNT, CDR2 YYREEE (reference sequence).

J is TRBJ2-7 and V is TRBV7-8; D might be TRBD2 (5 bases). Trimming shortened V by 2 bases and J by 6 bases, and 14 bases separated the two germline ends. Germline CDR1 is SGHVS and CDR2 is FQNEAQ. This CDR3 spans 14 amino acids. The CDR3 region has the DNA TGTGCCAGCAGCTTATTATCCGGGAAGGGCGAGCAGTACTTC. This codes for CASSLLSGKGEQYF.

This chain connects TRBV11-2 to TRBJ1-2; 7 bases fit TRBD1. Germline lookup yields CDR1 SGHAT and CDR2 FQNNGV. Trimming cost V 5 bases and J 5 bases; bases outside gene matches: 5. The CDR3 has 13 amino acids. The CDR3 region is CASSQTGRYGYTF. The CDR3 DNA follows: TGTGCCAGCAGCCAGACAGGGAGGTATGGCTACACCTTC.

The chain links TRBV5-6 to TRBJ2-5, with 7 positions matching TRBD1. Germline loops: CDR1 SGHDT, CDR2 YYEEEE. V dropped 1 base and J dropped 5; count of bases not matched to a gene: 5. CDR3 length: 14 amino acids. The CDR3 protein is CASSLPDRKETQYF. DNA of the CDR3: TGTGCCAGCAGCTTGCCGGACAGGAAGGAGACCCAGTACTTC.

This clone appeared a single time. The gene calls are TRBV11-1 and TRBJ2-2; D unresolved. Trimming removed 8 bases at V and 0 bases at J, with 4 bases between. The CDR3 is 12 residues long. Germline V lookup: CDR1 SGHAT, CDR2 FQDESV (reference sequence). DNA for the CDR3: TGTGCCAGCCAAGCGAACACCGGGGAGCTGTTTTTT. Its translation is CASQANTGELFF. The full variable domain, rest sourced from reference TRBV11-1 and TRBJ2-2, is EAEVAQSPRYKITEKSQAVAFWCDPISGHATLYWYRQILGQGPELLVQFQDESVVDDSQLPKDRFSAERLKGVDSTLKIQPAELGDSAMYLCASQANTGELFFGEGSRLTVL.

This chain joins TRBV5-4 and TRBJ1-2; D may be TRBD1 (6 bases). Looked up from germline, CDR1 is SGHNT and CDR2 is YYREEE (reference sequence). There are 15 residues in the CDR3. V shed 0 bases and J shed 5 bases, with 14 bases lying between them. Here the CDR3 DNA reads TGTGCCAGCAGCTTGGAGGGGGGACTGCCTTATGGCTACACCTTC. Its translation is CASSLEGGLPYGYTF. The complete variable domain, with remaining parts taken from reference TRBV5-4 and TRBJ1-2, reads ETGVTQSPTHLIKTRGQQVTLRCSSQSGHNTVSWYQQALGQGPQFIFQYYREEENGRGNFPPRFSGLQFPNYSSELNVNALELDDSALYLCASSLEGGLPYGYTFGSGTRLTVV.

The rearrangement links TRBV6-4 to TRBJ2-2; D is possibly TRBD1 (6 bases). Trimming removed 3 bases from V and 4 bases from J, with 24 bases in between. CDR3 length: 19 amino acids. Germline CDR1 is MRHNA and CDR2 is SNTAGT. The CDR3 DNA reads as TGTGCCAGCAGTGATACCTTTCTACCAGGGGTCGTCGGCACCGGGGAGCTGTTTTTT. Amino acids: CASSDTFLPGVVGTGELFF.

The rearrangement joins TRBV19 to TRBJ1-5; TRBD1 matches 10 bases. This CDR3 spans 16 amino acids. CDR1 is LNHDA and CDR2 is SQIVND in the germline V gene (reference sequence). V lost 3 bases to trimming and J lost 6 bases; unmatched junction nucleotides: 8. This CDR3 reads CASSIRTGGAGQPQHF. In DNA, the CDR3 is TGTGCCAGTAGTATCCGGACAGGGGGTGCGGGTCAGCCCCAGCATTTT.

In this sample, this clone turned up once. The rearrangement joins TRBV5-1 to TRBJ1-1; TRBD1 is a possible D gene (6 bases). Per the germline V gene, CDR1 is SGHRS and CDR2 is YFSETQ. The CDR3 consists of 14 residues. The V end lost 2 bases, the J end lost 6 bases, and 14 bases lay between the germline ends. CDR3 in amino acids: CASSFGQSQAEAFF. CDR3 nucleotide sequence: TGCGCCAGCAGCTTTGGACAGAGTCAAGCTGAAGCTTTCTTT.

This clone showed up just a few times. V is TRBV28 and J is TRBJ2-7; the match to TRBD2 covers 11 bases. Germline loops: CDR1 MDHEN, CDR2 SYDVKM. This CDR3 is built from 14 residues. Losses at the gene ends were 6 bases for V and 4 bases for J; bases not matched to a gene: 5. CDR3 sequence: CASRTTSGVYEQYF. The CDR3 DNA reads TGTGCCAGCAGGACGACTAGCGGGGTTTACGAGCAGTACTTC.

This chain connects TRBV29-1 to TRBJ1-2; TRBD1 agrees at 8 bases. The trim removed 2 bases at V and 4 bases at J, leaving 6 bases unmatched. The germline CDR1 and CDR2 sequences are SQVTM and ANQGSEA. The CDR3 is made up of 14 amino acids. The CDR3 DNA reads as TGCAGCGTTGAACGAGGGACAGGAGTCTATGGCTACACCTTC. It yields the protein CSVERGTGVYGYTF.